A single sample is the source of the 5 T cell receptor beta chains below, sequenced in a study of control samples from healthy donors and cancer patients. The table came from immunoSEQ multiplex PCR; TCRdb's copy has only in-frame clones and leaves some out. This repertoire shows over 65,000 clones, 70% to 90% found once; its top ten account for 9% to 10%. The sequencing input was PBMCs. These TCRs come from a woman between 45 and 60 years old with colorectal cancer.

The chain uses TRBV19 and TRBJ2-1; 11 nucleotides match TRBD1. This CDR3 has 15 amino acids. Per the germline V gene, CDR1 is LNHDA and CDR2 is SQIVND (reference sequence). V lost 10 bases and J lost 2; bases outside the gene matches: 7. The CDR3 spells CAISGGQGAYNEQFF. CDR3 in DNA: TGTGCCATCTCGGGGGGACAGGGGGCCTACAATGAGCAGTTCTTC. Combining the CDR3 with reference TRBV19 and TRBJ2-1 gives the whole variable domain DGGITQSPKYLFRKEGQNVTLSCEQNLNHDAMYWYRQDPGQGLRLIYYSQIVNDFQKGDIAEGYSVSREKKESFPLTVTSAQKNPTAFYLCAISGGQGAYNEQFFGPGTRLTVL.

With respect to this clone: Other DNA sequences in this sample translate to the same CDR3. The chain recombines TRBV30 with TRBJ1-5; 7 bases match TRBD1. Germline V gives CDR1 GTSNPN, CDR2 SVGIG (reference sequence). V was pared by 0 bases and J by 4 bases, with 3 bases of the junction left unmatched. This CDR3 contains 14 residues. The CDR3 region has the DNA TGTGCCTGGAGTGTTGGGACAGATAATCAGCCCCAGCATTTT. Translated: CAWSVGTDNQPQHF.

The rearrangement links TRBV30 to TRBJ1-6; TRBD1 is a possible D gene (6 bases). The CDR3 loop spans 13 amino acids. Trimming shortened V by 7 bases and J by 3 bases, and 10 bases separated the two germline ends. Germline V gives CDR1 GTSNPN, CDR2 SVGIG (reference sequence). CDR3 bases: TGTGCCTCGAACAGGGACTATAATTCACCCCTCCACTTT. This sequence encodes CASNRDYNSPLHF.

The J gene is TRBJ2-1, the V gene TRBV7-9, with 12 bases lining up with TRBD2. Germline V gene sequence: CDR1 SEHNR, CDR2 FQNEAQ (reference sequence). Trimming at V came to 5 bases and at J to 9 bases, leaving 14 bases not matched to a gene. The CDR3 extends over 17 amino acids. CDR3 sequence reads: CASSPYLGLAGTGEQFF. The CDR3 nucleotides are TGTGCCAGCAGCCCCTACCTCGGACTAGCGGGGACAGGTGAGCAGTTCTTC.

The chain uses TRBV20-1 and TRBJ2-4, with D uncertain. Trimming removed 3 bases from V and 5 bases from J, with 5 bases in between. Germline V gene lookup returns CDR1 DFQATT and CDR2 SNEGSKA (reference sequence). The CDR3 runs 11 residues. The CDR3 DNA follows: TGCAGTGCTAGCGGCCAAAACATTCAGTACTTC. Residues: CSASGQNIQYF.